These T cell receptor beta chains were read from a single sample in a study of blood T cell repertoires in COVID-19. Generated by immunoSEQ multiplex PCR, the TCRdb table keeps only in-frame clones and is missing some. Here the sample spans approximately 280,000 clones, roughly 85% being singletons. Sequencing used PBMCs or T cells enriched from blood (not recorded which). These receptors originate from a woman between 40 and 55 years old who had recovered from COVID-19. Both conserved end residues are part of each CDR3. A D gene is named only where the DNA matches it firmly. Clone sizes are given selectively: once, few, many, or a class where the clone is expanded.

clone_size	v_call	j_call	d_call	cdr3_aa	cdr3_nt
-	TRBV10-3	TRBJ1-6	TRBD1	CAISRDRDNSPLHF	TGTGCCATCAGTAGGGACAGAGATAATTCACCCCTCCACTTT
-	TRBV7-9	TRBJ1-4	TRBD1	CASSPTTGQGDEKLFF	TGTGCCAGCAGCCCTACCACGGGGCAGGGGGATGAAAAACTGTTTTTT
-	TRBV24-1	TRBJ2-1	-	CATRSHRGNNEQFF	TGTGCCACCAGGTCGCACCGAGGGAACAATGAGCAGTTCTTC
-	TRBV6-5	TRBJ2-5	-	CASSLGARETQYF	TGTGCCAGCAGCCTAGGGGCGAGGGAGACCCAGTACTTC
-	TRBV28	TRBJ1-5	-	CASSAFRGNQPQHF	TGTGCCAGCAGTGCCTTCAGGGGCAATCAGCCCCAGCATTTT
-	TRBV9	TRBJ2-2	TRBD2	CASSVVGLATGELFF	TGTGCCAGCAGCGTAGTGGGACTAGCGACCGGGGAGCTGTTTTTT
-	TRBV20-1	TRBJ2-1	-	CSASSDYNEQFF	TGCAGTGCTAGTAGCGACTACAATGAGCAGTTCTTC
-	TRBV6-5	TRBJ1-5	TRBD1	CASRDGQGPQPQHF	TGTGCCAGCAGGGATGGACAGGGGCCCCAGCCCCAGCATTTT
-	TRBV4-3	TRBJ2-3	TRBD2	CASSQRGLGRSTNTQYF	TGCGCCAGCAGCCAACGGGGACTAGGGAGGTCCACAAATACGCAGTATTTT
-	TRBV2	TRBJ1-3	-	CASSAHEAGNTIYF	TGTGCCAGCAGTGCACACGAGGCTGGAAACACCATATATTTT
-	TRBV19	TRBJ2-2	-	CASSIVGGVVGELFF	TGTGCCAGTAGTATAGTGGGGGGAGTGGTCGGGGAGCTGTTTTTT
once	TRBV2	TRBJ1-2	-	CASRPRTAGVYGYTF	TGTGCCAGCAGACCACGGACAGCAGGCGTATATGGCTACACCTTC
-	TRBV5-8	TRBJ2-7	-	CASSLVGASPYEQYF	TGTGCCAGCAGCTTGGTAGGAGCCTCCCCCTACGAGCAGTACTTC
-	TRBV5-1	TRBJ2-7	TRBD2	CASSLSAGVSEQYF	TGCGCCAGCAGCTTGTCTGCGGGAGTAAGCGAGCAGTACTTC
once	TRBV29-1	TRBJ2-7	TRBD1	CSVGRDSLYEQYF	TGCAGCGTTGGAAGGGACAGTCTCTACGAGCAGTACTTC
-	TRBV1	TRBJ2-1	-	CTSSHIAGGTYNEQFF	TGCACCAGCAGCCATATAGCGGGAGGAACCTACAATGAGCAGTTCTTC
-	TRBV30	TRBJ2-5	-	CAWTQRIQETQYF	TGTGCCTGGACCCAGCGGATCCAAGAGACCCAGTACTTC
-	TRBV19	TRBJ2-5	TRBD1	CASSSQQGAGETQYF	TGTGCCAGTAGTTCGCAACAGGGGGCAGGAGAGACCCAGTACTTC
-	TRBV7-3	TRBJ2-1	TRBD1	CASSDRDGNEQFF	TGTGCCAGCAGCGACAGGGATGGCAATGAGCAGTTCTTC
-	TRBV7-8	TRBJ1-1	TRBD1	CASSLTTGQGIPNTEAFF	TGTGCCAGCAGCTTAACCACGGGACAGGGGATCCCGAACACTGAAGCTTTCTTT
-	TRBV7-8	TRBJ2-1	-	CASSSHLGGPYNEQFF	TGTGCCAGCAGCTCGCACCTTGGAGGACCCTACAATGAGCAGTTCTTC
-	TRBV5-6	TRBJ2-2	TRBD2	CASSPLGGGTGELFF	TGTGCCAGCAGCCCCTTGGGCGGGGGCACCGGGGAGCTGTTTTTT
once	TRBV29-1	TRBJ1-4	-	CSGTINEKLFF	TGCTCCGGGACAATTAATGAAAAACTGTTTTTT
-	TRBV5-4	TRBJ2-4	TRBD2	CASSLPSSGGGKNIQYF	TGTGCCAGCAGCTTGCCCTCCAGCGGGGGGGGAAAAAACATTCAGTACTTC
-	TRBV7-9	TRBJ1-1	-	CASSLGQWNTEAFF	TGTGCCAGCAGCTTAGGGCAATGGAACACTGAAGCTTTCTTT
once	TRBV15	TRBJ2-1	-	CATSRGTSFEQFF	TGTGCCACCAGCAGAGGAACTAGTTTTGAGCAGTTCTTC
-	TRBV5-1	TRBJ1-5	-	CASSPRGGLQPQHF	TGCGCCAGCAGCCCGAGAGGAGGGTTGCAGCCCCAGCATTTT
-	TRBV30	TRBJ1-5	-	CAWSRGLGGTQHF	TGTGCCTGGAGTAGAGGGTTGGGAGGGACCCAGCATTTT
once	TRBV6-5	TRBJ1-1	-	CASTYSENTEAFF	TGTGCCAGCACTTATTCAGAGAACACTGAAGCTTTCTTT
once	TRBV6-5	TRBJ2-3	TRBD2	CATSPAGLTDTQYF	TGTGCCACCTCCCCAGCGGGGCTCACAGATACGCAGTATTTT
once	TRBV18	TRBJ2-1	-	CASVAGGLRYNEQFF	TGTGCCAGCGTGGCCGGGGGGCTACGCTACAATGAGCAGTTCTTC
-	TRBV18	TRBJ2-1	-	CASSQDSLYEQFF	TGTGCCAGCTCACAGGACAGTCTTTATGAGCAGTTCTTC
-	TRBV6-1	TRBJ1-5	-	CASSDYSNQPQHF	TGTGCCAGCAGTGATTATAGCAATCAGCCCCAGCATTTT
-	TRBV6-1	TRBJ1-4	-	CASSAPLRGPTNEKLFF	TGTGCCAGCAGTGCCCCGCTCCGGGGTCCAACTAATGAAAAACTGTTTTTT
-	TRBV28	TRBJ1-4	-	CASRGGGPNEKLFF	TGTGCCAGTCGCGGCGGGGGGCCTAATGAAAAACTGTTTTTT
-	TRBV7-9	TRBJ2-3	TRBD2	CASRLAGGSQYF	TGTGCCAGCAGATTAGCGGGGGGGTCGCAGTATTTT
few	TRBV20-1	TRBJ2-2	-	CSASMKGQNTGELFF	TGCAGTGCTAGTATGAAGGGGCAGAACACCGGGGAGCTGTTTTTT
-	TRBV6-2/TRBV6-3	TRBJ2-1	TRBD2	CASSYEAGRDNEQFF	TGTGCCAGCAGTTACGAAGCGGGAAGGGACAATGAGCAGTTCTTC
-	TRBV19	TRBJ1-2	TRBD1	CASKVRGQANYGYTF	TGTGCCAGTAAGGTCAGGGGGCAAGCTAACTATGGCTACACCTTC
-	TRBV28	TRBJ2-7	TRBD2	CASLGGVAVYEQYF	TGTGCCAGCTTGGGGGGGGTAGCGGTCTACGAGCAGTACTTC
-	TRBV4-3	TRBJ1-4	-	CASSQDDYRGATNEKLFF	TGCGCCAGCAGCCAAGATGACTACCGGGGGGCAACTAATGAAAAACTGTTTTTT
-	TRBV27	TRBJ2-5	-	CASSFVGQETQYF	TGTGCCAGCAGTTTTGTCGGCCAAGAGACCCAGTACTTC
-	TRBV18	TRBJ1-5	TRBD1	CASSPPQGAGQPQHF	TGTGCCAGCTCACCACCCCAGGGGGCGGGTCAGCCCCAGCATTTT
-	TRBV19	TRBJ2-1	TRBD2	CASSTNRLAGGLYNEQFF	TGTGCCAGTAGTACTAACCGACTAGCGGGAGGGTTATACAATGAGCAGTTCTTC
-	TRBV19	TRBJ2-1	TRBD2	CASSPGSGRAREQFF	TGTGCCAGTAGTCCCGGGAGCGGGAGGGCACGTGAGCAGTTCTTC
many	TRBV6-1	TRBJ2-7	TRBD1	CASSEAAGGGTYEQYF	TGTGCCAGCAGTGAAGCGGCAGGGGGTGGGACCTACGAGCAGTACTTC
-	TRBV18	TRBJ2-3	TRBD2	CASSRTGAGVSRTDTQYF	TGTGCCAGCTCACGTACAGGAGCGGGAGTTTCGAGGACAGATACGCAGTATTTT
-	TRBV27	TRBJ2-1	-	CASSLSQRRARNEQFF	TGTGCCAGCAGTTTAAGCCAGCGGAGGGCCCGTAATGAGCAGTTCTTC
once	TRBV6-2/TRBV6-3	TRBJ2-7	-	CASSYPGGSSYEQYF	TGTGCCAGCAGTTACCCTGGGGGGAGCTCCTACGAGCAGTACTTC
few	TRBV3-1/TRBV3-2	TRBJ1-1	-	CASSGAAASGAFF	TGTGCCAGCAGCGGAGCCGCCGCGAGTGGAGCTTTCTTT
-	TRBV9	TRBJ1-6	-	CASSASVDNSPLHF	TGTGCCAGCAGCGCTTCAGTCGATAATTCACCCCTCCACTTT
-	TRBV4-3	TRBJ2-7	TRBD1	CASSRSTGRAYEQYF	TGCGCCAGCAGCCGATCGACAGGGAGAGCCTACGAGCAGTACTTC
-	TRBV7-2	TRBJ1-1	-	CASSLSPVNTEAFF	TGTGCCAGCAGCTTAAGTCCGGTGAACACTGAAGCTTTCTTT
-	TRBV10-1	TRBJ1-2	-	CASSDTPNYGYTF	TGCGCCAGCAGTGACACACCTAACTATGGCTACACCTTC
-	TRBV9	TRBJ2-3	TRBD2	CASSKGLAGGGSTDTQYF	TGTGCCAGCAGCAAGGGACTAGCGGGAGGTGGAAGCACAGATACGCAGTATTTT
-	TRBV9	TRBJ1-6	TRBD1	CASNPQGQGNSPLHF	TGTGCCAGCAATCCTCAGGGACAGGGCAATTCACCCCTCCACTTT
once	TRBV7-9	TRBJ1-2	TRBD1	CASSLSAGTGGYTF	TGTGCCAGCAGCTTAAGTGCCGGGACAGGAGGCTACACCTTC
-	TRBV2	TRBJ2-2	-	CASKGETGELFF	TGTGCCAGCAAGGGGGAAACCGGGGAGCTGTTTTTT
-	TRBV24-1	TRBJ2-7	TRBD1	CATNWDSLYEQYF	TGTGCCACCAATTGGGACAGTCTCTACGAGCAGTACTTC
-	TRBV6-2/TRBV6-3	TRBJ2-7	TRBD2	CASSYGRAYEQYF	TGTGCCAGCAGTTACGGGAGGGCCTACGAGCAGTACTTC